This T cell receptor (beta chain) was documented in a study of Ad26.COV2.S vaccination and SARS-CoV-2 variants. Across the whole study: Within the COV1001 Ad26.COV2.S trial arm, the donor was enrolled.

Study observations and caveats: Following vaccination, spike-specific CD8+ and CD4+ T cell responses reportedly exhibited substantial breadth.

Assay used: immunoSEQ multiplex PCR; TCRdb lists only in-frame clones, some missing. The table shows about 320,000 clones, with around four fifths occurring only once. As to treatment: roughly 19 received Ad26.COV2.S at low or high dose, single or two shots; about 5 received placebo; per-sample allocation not given. Samples came from day 63 after the first vaccine or placebo injection. An Ad26 vector that expressed Wuhan-strain SARS-CoV-2 spike constituted the vaccine. To note about this clone: As yet, its antigen is unknown.

The CDR3 has 13 amino acids. V was cut by 7 bases and J by 1 base, with 9 bases left in between. The V gene's germline CDR1 is MNHEY and CDR2 SMNVEV (reference sequence). Sample: peripheral blood, taken in a trial of Ad26.COV2.S vaccine versus placebo. This rearrangement joins TRBV27 to TRBJ2-3; D is possibly TRBD1 (5 bases). The sequence came from a person aged 18-65 years who received the Ad26.COV2.S COVID-19 vaccine or a placebo. CDR3 nucleotide sequence: TGTGCCAGCAATGGGGCCCGCACAGATACGCAGTATTTT. Translation: CASNGARTDTQYF.